A selection of T cell receptor beta chains follows, all from one sample in a study of siplizumab effects on memory and regulatory T cells. TCRdb's table, derived via immunoSEQ multiplex PCR, lists solely in-frame clones and lacks some. The table includes about 100,000 clones, around 90% detected once. Sequenced input: CD4+ T cells sorted from blood. These receptors were taken from a human donor in good health. The CDR3 runs from the conserved cysteine through the conserved F or W. Each record gives: V gene, J gene, D gene, clone size, CDR3 DNA, CDR3 protein. A D gene is named only where the DNA matches it firmly. Not every row has a clone size; where given, it reads once, few, many or a size class.

TRBV6-5,TRBJ1-2,-,-,TGTGCCAGCAGAACTACGGGATATGGCTACACCTTC,CASRTTGYGYTF
TRBV18,TRBJ2-7,TRBD2,-,TGTGCCAGCTCACCGGGACTAGCGGGGGTGGGGGTCTCCTACGAGCAGTACTTC,CASSPGLAGVGVSYEQYF
TRBV5-6,TRBJ1-5,TRBD1,-,TGTGCCAGCAGCTTCTGGGACAGGGCCAATCAGCCCCAGCATTTT,CASSFWDRANQPQHF
TRBV5-4,TRBJ1-6,TRBD1,-,TGTGCCAGCAGCTTACGGGACAGGAATTCACCCCTCCACTTT,CASSLRDRNSPLHF
TRBV5-1,TRBJ1-4,TRBD1,-,TGCGCCAGCAGCTGGGGACAGTCGTCTTCCACTAATGAAAAACTGTTTTTT,CASSWGQSSSTNEKLFF
TRBV10-3,TRBJ1-5,-,-,TGTGCCATCAGTGACGGAAATCAGCCCCAGCATTTT,CAISDGNQPQHF
TRBV6-5,TRBJ1-2,-,-,TGTGCCAGCAGTTACAGCCTCACGGGGAGCTACACCTTC,CASSYSLTGSYTF
TRBV27,TRBJ2-5,TRBD2,once,TGTGCCAGCAGTCCCCCCCGTCTGTGGGGGGGGGATAAAGAGACCCAGTACTTC,CASSPPRLWGGDKETQYF
TRBV7-2,TRBJ1-1,TRBD1,-,TGTGCCAGCAGCTTAGGTCCGACAGGGGGCCCCAACACTGAAGCTTTCTTT,CASSLGPTGGPNTEAFF
TRBV28,TRBJ2-4,-,-,TGTGCCAGCAGTGATATTCTCGAGGTCAAAAACATTCAGTACTTC,CASSDILEVKNIQYF
TRBV10-3,TRBJ2-2,TRBD1,-,TGTGCCATCAACGACAGGGGGTTGGCTACCGGGGAGCTGTTTTTT,CAINDRGLATGELFF
TRBV5-4,TRBJ1-3,-,-,TGTGCCAGCAGCTTGTCGTCCAGGCCCTCTGGAAACACCATATATTTT,CASSLSSRPSGNTIYF
TRBV7-6,TRBJ1-6,-,-,TGTGCCAGCAGCTATGCGACAGGCCGTAATTCACCCCTCCACTTT,CASSYATGRNSPLHF
TRBV19,TRBJ2-6,TRBD1,-,TGTGCCAGTAGTTTCCGCGACAGGGTTGGGGCCAACGTCCTGACTTTC,CASSFRDRVGANVLTF
TRBV6-1,TRBJ1-6,-,-,TGTGCCAGCACCCTTAGTTCACCCCTCCACTTT,CASTLSSPLHF
TRBV18,TRBJ2-2,-,few,TGTGCCAGCTCACCCGACCGAGACCCCGGGGAGCTGTTTTTT,CASSPDRDPGELFF
TRBV9,TRBJ1-1,-,-,TGTGCCAGCAGCGCAAGCGCTCTGGGAACTGAAGCTTTCTTT,CASSASALGTEAFF
TRBV28,TRBJ2-5,-,-,TGTGCCAGCAGTTTCGGGGAGACCCAGTACTTC,CASSFGETQYF
TRBV5-4,TRBJ2-1,-,-,TGTGCCAGCAGCGCGACTAGTGAGCAGTTCTTC,CASSATSEQFF
TRBV7-2,TRBJ2-3,TRBD1,-,TGTGCCAGCAGAACGGGACAGGTTTCGTATTCGCAGTATTTT,CASRTGQVSYSQYF
TRBV18,TRBJ1-1,TRBD1,-,TGTGCCAGCTCACCAGAGGACAGGGGTGGTGGCACTGAAGCTTTCTTT,CASSPEDRGGGTEAFF
TRBV18,TRBJ2-6,TRBD2,-,TGTGCCAGCTCACGACCCCCTAGCGGGGGGCGCTCTGGGGCCAACGTCCTGACTTTC,CASSRPPSGGRSGANVLTF
TRBV10-3,TRBJ1-1,-,-,TGTGCCATCAGTACGAAGGGATTCTCGGACACTGAAGCTTTCTTT,CAISTKGFSDTEAFF
TRBV30,TRBJ1-5,-,-,TGTGCCTGGAGTGTACGGGGTGGCAATCAGCCCCAGCATTTT,CAWSVRGGNQPQHF
TRBV27,TRBJ2-5,TRBD2,-,TGTGCCAGCAGTTTATTTGGGACTAGCGGGCTACAAGAGACCCAGTACTTC,CASSLFGTSGLQETQYF
TRBV10-3,TRBJ1-1,-,-,TGTGCCCACAGGACGGACCTGAACACTGAAGCTTTCTTT,CAHRTDLNTEAFF
TRBV10-3,TRBJ2-3,TRBD2,-,TGTGCCACCAGCGGGGGCCCCACAGATACGCAGTATTTT,CATSGGPTDTQYF
TRBV4-1,TRBJ2-5,-,-,TGCGCCAGCAGCCAAGGACCTTTAGAGACCCAGTACTTC,CASSQGPLETQYF
TRBV9,TRBJ2-5,-,-,TGTGCCAGCAGCGTACGGGGTGAGGAGACCCAGTACTTC,CASSVRGEETQYF
TRBV4-1,TRBJ2-7,-,once,TGCGCCAGCAGCCAAGTGTTGATGGGCTACGAGCAGTACTTC,CASSQVLMGYEQYF
TRBV10-3,TRBJ2-1,TRBD2,-,TGTGCCATCAGACGGGAGGGCGTTAGCTCCTACAATGAGCAGTTCTTC,CAIRREGVSSYNEQFF
TRBV28,TRBJ1-5,-,few,TGTGCCAGCCTTTCCCCGGCCGGCCCCCAGCATTTT,CASLSPAGPQHF
TRBV29-1,TRBJ1-2,-,-,TGCAGCGTTGGGGGGGATAGCTATGGCTACACCTTC,CSVGGDSYGYTF
TRBV9,TRBJ2-1,TRBD2,once,TGTGCCAGCAGCGTACAGCGGGGGGCTTTCTACAATGAGCAGTTCTTC,CASSVQRGAFYNEQFF
TRBV19,TRBJ2-1,-,-,TGTGCCAGCGCTCAGGGGGGCGCGGGGCCATCGGGAAGGCAGTTCTTC,CASAQGGAGPSGRQFF
TRBV11-2,TRBJ2-3,-,-,TGTGCCAGCAGCTTTTCAGGGGCCGAAGATACGCAGTATTTT,CASSFSGAEDTQYF
TRBV12-5,TRBJ1-1,-,-,TGTGCTAGTGGTTCGCCTGTGAACACTGAAGCTTTCTTT,CASGSPVNTEAFF
TRBV10-3,TRBJ1-1,-,once,TGTGCCATCAGTGGTGGTCAGGGAAGAATGAACACTGAAGCTTTCTTT,CAISGGQGRMNTEAFF
TRBV6-4,TRBJ2-2,TRBD1,-,TGTGCCAGCAGGGGGGACAGGGCGGACACCGGGGAGCTGTTTTTT,CASRGDRADTGELFF
TRBV10-1,TRBJ2-3,-,once,TGCGCCAGCAGTGAGGCAACCGGGACACATCATAGCACAGATACGCAGTATTTT,CASSEATGTHHSTDTQYF
TRBV7-2,TRBJ1-2,-,-,TGTGCCAGCAGCTTAGACGGTGGGGGTGGCTACACCTTC,CASSLDGGGGYTF
TRBV4-1,TRBJ1-1,-,-,TGCGCCAGCAGCCAAGGGGAGGGGAACACTGAAGCTTTCTTT,CASSQGEGNTEAFF
TRBV6-5,TRBJ1-2,-,-,TGTGCCAGCTCCCCGACAGGAGTCTATGGCTACACCTTC,CASSPTGVYGYTF
TRBV7-8,TRBJ1-6,TRBD1,-,TGTGCCAGCAGCTTATTCGGATCGGGACAGGGTATTGGCGGGCTTCGTAATTCACCCCTCCACTTT,CASSLFGSGQGIGGLRNSPLHF
TRBV11-1,TRBJ2-3,TRBD2,once,TGTGCCAGCAGCTTAGGTCTAGCGGGGACCACAGATACGCAGTATTTT,CASSLGLAGTTDTQYF